This TCR beta chain was profiled in a study of blood T cell repertoires in COVID-19. Profiling relied on immunoSEQ multiplex PCR, and the TCRdb table lists in-frame clones only, not all of them. The table records about 140,000 clones, approximately 91% of them present only once. Germline CDR1 and CDR2: SGHAT and FQNNGV. The CDR3 length is 13 residues. Deletions cut 5 bases from V and 4 bases from J, with 11 bases between. This rearrangement joins TRBV11-2 to TRBJ2-5, with D possibly matching TRBD1 (6 bases). The receptor's source is a man aged 50-60 years with active or convalescent COVID-19. The sequenced sample was peripheral blood. This CDR3 is CASSPTGRETQYF. Here the CDR3 DNA reads TGTGCCAGCAGCCCAACAGGGAGAGAGACCCAGTACTTC.